One and the same sample provided the 14 T cell receptor beta chains below, sequenced in a study of CXCR3-negative and CXCR3-positive naive CD8 T cells. UMI-labeled TRB cDNA libraries were prepared by 5' RACE. With the 5' RACE reads reprocessed, TCRdb shows one record per CDR3 protein and no DNA. Here the sample table reports roughly 50,000 distinct CDR3 sequences. Sequenced material: memory CD8+ T cells from blood. The source of these receptors is a human donor in good health. Some clones in this sample may be carry-over from other donors' samples.

This chain uses TRBV18 with TRBJ1-2; the TRBD1 assignment by TCRdb is unverifiable without DNA. From germline, CDR1 is KGHSH and CDR2 LQKENI. This CDR3 comprises 15 residues. This chain's CDR3 is CASSLDSSGVYGYTF.

V is TRBV11-2 and J is TRBJ2-2; the D call from TCRdb, TRBD2, cannot be confirmed without DNA. Germline CDR1 is SGHAT and CDR2 is FQNNGV. CDR3 size: 16 residues. The CDR3 here is CASSSKAGIDTGELFF.

The rearrangement uses TRBV2 and TRBJ2-3; TCRdb lists TRBD1, though no DNA is available to test this call. The CDR3 sequence is 16 residues long. CDR1 and CDR2 (germline): SNHLY, FYNNEI. The CDR3: CASSEARDTVFGTQYF.

The CDR3 loop reads CASSMDRGLDTEAFF. This chain uses TRBV19 with TRBJ1-1; TCRdb gives TRBD1 as the D gene, but with no DNA this cannot be confirmed. The CDR3 runs 15 residues. Germline V lookup: CDR1 LNHDA, CDR2 SQIVND (reference sequence).

The V and J genes are TRBV7-9 and TRBJ2-1; TCRdb's D call of TRBD2 is untestable without DNA. Germline-derived CDR1 and CDR2 are SEHNR and FQNEAQ (reference sequence). CDR3 length: 18 residues. The CDR3 loop reads CASSSLAGTLSSYNEQFF.

This rearrangement joins TRBV4-3 to TRBJ2-1; TCRdb lists TRBD1, though no DNA is available to test this call. The CDR3 spans 18 residues. Germline CDR1 reads LGHNA; CDR2 reads YSLEER. This CDR3 reads CASSQDPWQGEMGNEQFF.

J is TRBJ1-5 and V is TRBV29-1. This CDR3 is 13 amino acids long. Germline V gene lookup returns CDR1 SQVTM and CDR2 ANQGSEA. This chain's CDR3 is CSVRDSGNQPQHF.

The J gene is TRBJ2-1, the V gene TRBV4-1; TCRdb designates TRBD2, a call that cannot be tested without DNA. From germline, CDR1 is MGHRA and CDR2 YSYEKL. The CDR3 consists of 17 residues. This CDR3 reads CASSPTLGGLNYNEQFF.

This sequence joins TRBV7-9 and TRBJ2-5; the TRBD1 assignment by TCRdb is unverifiable without DNA. The V gene's germline CDR1 is SEHNR and CDR2 FQNEAQ (reference sequence). CDR3 length equals 16 residues. CDR3 in amino acids: CASSFPRTGVQETQYF.

J is TRBJ2-6 and V is TRBV28; the TCRdb call, TRBD1, lacks DNA for checking. Germline V gene sequence: CDR1 MDHEN, CDR2 SYDVKM. The CDR3 spans 15 residues. CDR3 protein: CASSPGDTSANVLTF.

V is TRBV10-3 and J is TRBJ2-1; the D call from TCRdb, TRBD1, cannot be confirmed without DNA. The CDR3 covers 13 residues. Germline V lookup: CDR1 ENHRY, CDR2 SYGVKD. CDR3 sequence: CAMGPGSYNEQFF.

The CDR3 loop reads CASTWGRHDNEQFF. The chain employs TRBV5-4 and TRBJ2-1. The CDR3 spans 14 residues. Germline CDR1 reads SGHNT; CDR2 reads YYREEE (reference sequence).

V is TRBV5-1 and J is TRBJ2-2; TCRdb's D call of TRBD2 is untestable without DNA. Germline values: CDR1 SGHRS, CDR2 YFSETQ. The CDR3 spans 17 residues. CDR3 amino acids: CASSLVPSGANTGELFF.

The V gene is TRBV28, the J gene TRBJ2-5. The CDR3 consists of 15 residues. CDR1 and CDR2 from the germline V gene are MDHEN and SYDVKM. The CDR3 loop reads CASSLWAGDQETQYF.